Shown below are 17 T cell receptor beta chains from a single sample sequenced in a study of T cell responses to AZD1222 COVID-19 vaccine. Generated by immunoSEQ multiplex PCR, the TCRdb table keeps only in-frame clones and is missing some. The profile shows 130,000 to 150,000 clones, roughly 89% of them singletons. The sample was peripheral blood, taken on day 0 of AZD1222 vaccination. Every receptor here comes from an adult in good health.

The chain combines TRBV28 with TRBJ1-6; a weak D match, TRBD1 (5 bases). The germline V gene encodes CDR1 MDHEN and CDR2 SYDVKM. This CDR3 region has 14 residues. Between the trimmed V and J ends, which lost 3 bases and 9 bases, there was a span of 12 bases. The CDR3 region has the DNA TGTGCCAGCAGTTTTAGGCAGGGAAGTTCACCCCTCCACTTT. Its translation: CASSFRQGSSPLHF.

Of note for this clone: Other DNA sequences within the sample encode an identical CDR3. This chain joins TRBV7-3 and TRBJ1-1; no clear D. The CDR3 is 14 residues long. The germline V gene has CDR1 SGHTA and CDR2 FQGTGA. The V end was cut by 2 bases, the J end by 0 bases, with 7 bases between. The CDR3 nucleotides read TGTGCCAGCAGCTTAGGCCGGTTGAACACTGAAGCTTTCTTT. Protein product: CASSLGRLNTEAFF.

The gene calls are TRBV7-2 and TRBJ2-5; 8 bases are a match to TRBD1. V lost 4 bases to trimming and J lost 1 base; unmatched junction nucleotides: 11. Germline V gives CDR1 SGHTA, CDR2 FQGNSA. The CDR3 length is 17 residues. The CDR3 region has the DNA TGTGCCAGCAGCTCCTTTCAGGGGGCTTCTGCCCAAGAGACCCAGTACTTC. Protein product: CASSSFQGASAQETQYF.

The V call is TRBV7-3, the J call TRBJ1-2; D unclear. V gave up 0 bases and J gave up 8 bases, with 10 bases separating them. This CDR3 region has 13 residues. Germline values: CDR1 SGHTA, CDR2 FQGTGA. As DNA, the CDR3 is TGTGCCAGCAGCTTAACGAGAGGCGACGGCTACACCTTC. It codes for CASSLTRGDGYTF. The complete variable domain, with remaining parts taken from reference TRBV7-3 and TRBJ1-2, reads GAGVSQTPSNKVTEKGKYVELRCDPISGHTALYWYRQSLGQGPEFLIYFQGTGAADDSGLPNDRFFAVRPEGSVSTLKIQRTERGDSAVYLCASSLTRGDGYTFGSGTRLTVV.

The genes are TRBV12-5 and TRBJ2-5, with a possible D match to TRBD1 (5 bases). Per germline, CDR1 LGHNT and CDR2 FRNRAP. V was cut by 3 bases and J by 4 bases, with 21 bases left in between. The CDR3 runs 17 residues. In nucleotides, the CDR3 is TGTGCTAGTGGTTTTCAGGGAAGAGGCCCCAGTGGAGAGACCCAGTACTTC. Its translation is CASGFQGRGPSGETQYF. The complete variable domain, with remaining parts taken from reference TRBV12-5 and TRBJ2-5, reads DARVTQTPRHKVTEMGQEVTMRCQPILGHNTVFWYRQTMMQGLELLAYFRNRAPLDDSGMPKDRFSAEMPDATLATLKIQPSEPRDSAVYFCASGFQGRGPSGETQYFGPGTRLLVL.

The chain employs TRBV7-8 and TRBJ2-1, with TRBD1 identical over 7 bases. This CDR3 has 15 residues. CDR1 and CDR2 (germline): SGHVS, FQNEAQ. V shed 3 bases and J 7 bases; nucleotides not matched to a gene: 9. CDR3 region: CASSFTRGLGNEQFF. In nucleotides, the CDR3 is TGTGCCAGCAGCTTCACCAGGGGGTTAGGGAATGAGCAGTTCTTC.

The V gene is TRBV27, the J gene TRBJ2-7; D uncertain. The germline CDR1 and CDR2 sequences are MNHEY and SMNVEV (reference sequence). Trimming left V 0 bases short and J 2 bases short, with 11 bases between. The CDR3 has 15 amino acids. DNA for the CDR3: TGTGCCAGCAGTTTATCCTCAGCCCCCACCTACGAGCAGTACTTC. This codes for CASSLSSAPTYEQYF.

The chain recombines TRBV11-2 with TRBJ2-7; D possibly corresponds to TRBD1 (6 bases). V was shortened by 4 bases and J by 3 bases, with 13 bases between the two germline ends. CDR3 length equals 14 residues. Looked up from germline, CDR1 is SGHAT and CDR2 is FQNNGV. CDR3 sequence reads: CASSWGHLRYEQYF. The CDR3 region has the DNA TGTGCCAGCAGCTGGGGACACCTCCGCTACGAGCAGTACTTC.

The chain uses TRBV2 and TRBJ2-2; a possible D gene is TRBD2 (6 bases). This CDR3 contains 12 residues. The ends were cut back, 10 bases at V and 6 bases at J, with 12 bases in the middle. Germline V CDR1 and CDR2: SNHLY, FYNNEI. Written as DNA, the CDR3 is TGTGCCACCCGCCGCGGGGCCGGGGAGCTGTTTTTT. This codes for CATRRGAGELFF.

The chain recombines TRBV6-4 with TRBJ1-1; the D is unclear. V dropped 6 bases and J dropped 0 bases, with 8 bases sitting between them. CDR1 and CDR2 from the germline V gene are MRHNA and SNTAGT. The CDR3 is 13 amino acids. Here the CDR3 reads CASSNTLNTEAFF. CDR3 sequence (DNA): TGTGCCAGCAGCAACACATTGAACACTGAAGCTTTCTTT.

The CDR3 DNA is TGCGCCAGCAGCCAAGATCAGACCTCTACGTACAATGAGCAGTTCTTC. Translating it yields CASSQDQTSTYNEQFF. The chain joins TRBV4-3 to TRBJ2-1; D gene uncertain. The V and J ends lost 0 bases and 4 bases respectively, with 13 bases between them. The CDR3 covers 16 residues. CDR1 is LGHNA, CDR2 YSLEER, per germline.

The genes are TRBV13 and TRBJ2-3; 9 nucleotides agree with TRBD2. Losses at the gene ends were 3 bases for V and 2 bases for J; bases not matched to a gene: 3. The CDR3 totals 15 residues. The V gene's germline CDR1 is PRHDT and CDR2 FYEKMQ (reference sequence). The CDR3 sequence is CASSLIAGATDTQYF. In nucleotides, the CDR3 is TGTGCCAGCAGCTTGATAGCGGGGGCCACAGATACGCAGTATTTT.

The chain couples TRBV10-3 to TRBJ2-5, with 8 bases aligning to TRBD1. The germline gives CDR1 ENHRY, CDR2 SYGVKD. The CDR3 extends over 12 amino acids. V lost 11 bases, J lost 6 bases, and 8 bases stayed unmatched. The DNA of the CDR3 is TGTGCCGCCGGACAGGGAAAACAGACCCAGTACTTC. It specifies CAAGQGKQTQYF.

This chain connects TRBV7-2 to TRBJ2-1; TRBD2 agrees at 8 bases. CDR1 is SGHTA, CDR2 FQGNSA, per germline. With V trimmed by 1 base and J by 4 bases, 3 bases remained unmatched. The CDR3 length is 15 residues. The CDR3 region has the DNA TGTGCCAGCAGCTTAGGTTTAGCGGGGTACAATGAGCAGTTCTTC. As protein: CASSLGLAGYNEQFF.

The chain has TRBV7-2 and TRBJ1-2; D unresolved. Germline CDR1 is SGHTA and CDR2 is FQGNSA. The CDR3 runs 15 residues. V lost 2 bases and J 6 bases, leaving 16 bases between the germline ends. In DNA form, the CDR3 reads TGTGCCAGCAGCTTATTCAACTTCGCAGCTGATGGCTACACCTTC. It encodes CASSLFNFAADGYTF.

The V call is TRBV5-4, the J call TRBJ2-2; D is undetermined. Germline CDR1 SGHNT, CDR2 YYREEE (reference sequence). Trimming stripped 4 bases from V and 6 bases from J, with 16 bases between. CDR3 length: 15 amino acids. Written as DNA, the CDR3 is TGTGCCAGCAGCCGTCTATCCCTCCCAGCCGGGGAGCTGTTTTTT. It encodes CASSRLSLPAGELFF. The variable domain in full, with the rest retrieved from reference TRBV5-4 and TRBJ2-2, is ETGVTQSPTHLIKTRGQQVTLRCSSQSGHNTVSWYQQALGQGPQFIFQYYREEENGRGNFPPRFSGLQFPNYSSELNVNALELDDSALYLCASSRLSLPAGELFFGEGSRLTVL.

The CDR3 nucleotides read TGTGCCAGCAGTGAACACAGCCCGGGCAATCAGCCCCAGCATTTT. Its protein is CASSEHSPGNQPQHF. The genes are TRBV6-1 and TRBJ1-5, with unresolved D. This CDR3 has 15 amino acids. Germline loops: CDR1 MNHNS, CDR2 SASEGT. Trimming left V 2 bases short and J 2 bases short, with 10 bases between.